This entry lists 17 T cell receptor beta chains sequenced from one sample in a study of T cell repertoires in aging, cancer and after chemotherapy. TCR beta rearrangements were amplified from peripheral blood genomic DNA. Rearranged V-D-J TRB sequences were amplified with a mixed TRB-A/B primer pool. TCRdb ran MiXCR on the multiplex PCR reads and lists one entry per CDR3 protein. The profile shows about 6,000 distinct CDR3 sequences, roughly 23% of them singletons. Sequenced: blood. The receptors come from a human donor in good health.

This clonotype is deemed medium-sized. The chain uses TRBV7-9 and TRBJ1-3, with a weak D call TRBD1 (6 bases). Deletions cut 6 bases from V and 0 bases from J, with 15 bases between. There are 16 residues in the CDR3. The germline V gene encodes CDR1 SEHNR and CDR2 FQNEAQ (reference sequence). CDR3 DNA sequence: TGTGCCAGCAGGCGGGAAGGGGGGGACTCTGGAAACACCATATATTTT. This gives the protein CASRREGGDSGNTIYF.

The chain carries TRBV7-9 and TRBJ1-2, with D unclear. Germline CDR1 and CDR2: SEHNR and FQNEAQ (reference sequence). The CDR3 covers 13 residues. The V and J ends lost 2 bases and 4 bases respectively, with 8 bases between them. CDR3 region: CASSLHPFYGYTF. The CDR3 DNA follows: TGTGCCAGCAGCTTACATCCGTTCTATGGCTACACCTTC.

This clonotype was seen more than once but under ten times. V is TRBV9 and J is TRBJ1-3, with 7 bases matching TRBD1. Germline V gene data show CDR1 as SGDLS and CDR2 as YYNGEE. CDR3 length equals 18 residues. The J segment lost 0 bases and the V segment lost 3 bases, leaving 12 bases of the junction unmatched. Here the CDR3 reads CASSAQPGQRFSGNTIYF. DNA for the CDR3: TGTGCCAGCAGCGCTCAGCCGGGACAGCGATTCTCTGGAAACACCATATATTTT.

Written as DNA, the CDR3 is TGTGCCAGCAGCACACCCCTATTAACCGGGAGAGGGGCCAATGAGCAGTTCTTC. Its protein is CASSTPLLTGRGANEQFF. The chain links TRBV13 to TRBJ2-1; D perhaps matches TRBD2 (6 bases). The CDR3 sequence is 18 residues long. In germline, CDR1 is PRHDT, CDR2 FYEKMQ (reference sequence). V was cut by 5 bases and J by 6 bases, with 26 bases left in between.

A note on this clonotype: A read error may explain this, as a much larger clone is one base away. The chain recombines TRBV5-1 with TRBJ2-7; TRBD1 might be the D (6 bases). The germline V gene encodes CDR1 SGHRS and CDR2 YFSETQ. The CDR3 contains 15 residues. The CDR3 spells CASSRDRIMTYEQYF. The CDR3 DNA sequence: TGTGCCAGCAGCCGCGACAGGATAATGACCTACGAGCAGTACTTC.

This clonotype is medium-sized (0.01 to 0.1%). This chain connects TRBV19 to TRBJ2-7, with 8 bases that match TRBD2. Looked up from germline, CDR1 is LNHDA and CDR2 is SQIVND (reference sequence). The CDR3 has 15 residues. The trim removed 5 bases at V and 1 base at J, leaving 7 bases unmatched. CDR3 loop: CASSASLAESYEQYV. The CDR3 DNA reads as TGTGCCAGTAGTGCTTCACTAGCGGAGTCCTACGAGCAGTACGTC.

This clonotype qualifies as medium-sized. J is TRBJ2-7 and V is TRBV19; TRBD1 aligns across 11 bases. Germline loops: CDR1 LNHDA, CDR2 SQIVND (reference sequence). The CDR3 runs 16 residues. V lost 3 bases to trimming and J lost 2 bases; unmatched junction nucleotides: 6. CDR3 amino acids: CASSITGTGGAYEQYF. CDR3 nucleotides: TGTGCCAGTAGTATCACCGGGACAGGGGGAGCCTACGAGCAGTACTTC.

Judged by abundance, this clonotype is medium-sized. The chain employs TRBV7-6 and TRBJ1-4; D ambiguous. V gave up 0 bases and J gave up 8 bases, with 4 bases separating them. This CDR3 comprises 12 residues. Germline values: CDR1 SGHVS, CDR2 FNYEAQ. This CDR3 reads CASSLAQEKLFF. The CDR3, as DNA: TGTGCCAGCAGCTTAGCGCAGGAAAAACTGTTTTTT.

In its sample, this clonotype is medium-sized. The chain uses TRBV7-6 and TRBJ2-5, with 11 positions matching TRBD2. Germline values: CDR1 SGHVS, CDR2 FNYEAQ. V was clipped by 7 bases and J by 5 bases; unmatched bases: 9. The CDR3 length is 15 residues. CDR3 protein: CASTPVTSGIETQYF. The DNA for the CDR3 is TGTGCCAGCACCCCGGTGACTAGCGGGATTGAGACCCAGTACTTC.

This clonotype is termed medium-sized. The V call is TRBV6-5, the J call TRBJ1-1; 10 bases align to TRBD1. The J segment lost 0 bases and the V segment lost 5 bases, leaving 12 bases of the junction unmatched. Per germline, CDR1 MNHEY and CDR2 SVGAGI. This CDR3 contains 18 residues. For the CDR3, the DNA is TGTGCCAGCAGTCCGACAGGGGGCGACTCCGTTTTGAACACTGAAGCTTTCTTT. Protein: CASSPTGGDSVLNTEAFF.

This clonotype is classed as medium-sized. V and J are TRBV7-9 and TRBJ1-1; TRBD1 matches 7 bases. CDR3 length: 14 residues. Germline loops: CDR1 SEHNR, CDR2 FQNEAQ (reference sequence). V shed 5 bases and J 5 bases; nucleotides not matched to a gene: 8. The CDR3 loop reads CASSTRQGRTEAFF. In DNA, the CDR3 is TGTGCCAGCAGCACCCGACAGGGAAGGACTGAAGCTTTCTTT. Full variable domain (outside the CDR3, taken from reference TRBV7-9 and TRBJ1-1): DTGVSQNPRHKITKRGQNVTFRCDPISEHNRLYWYRQTLGQGPEFLTYFQNEAQLEKSRLLSDRFSAERPKGSFSTLEIQRTEQGDSAMYLCASSTRQGRTEAFFGQGTRLTVV.

This clonotype is labeled as medium-sized. The CDR3 spells CATKSRGQLNTEAFF. In DNA form, the CDR3 reads TGTGCCACCAAGTCCAGGGGGCAACTGAACACTGAAGCTTTCTTT. The V and J genes are TRBV24-1 and TRBJ1-1; 8 positions agree with TRBD1. Germline V gives CDR1 KGHDR, CDR2 SFDVKD. V shed 8 bases and J 0 bases; nucleotides not matched to a gene: 7. The CDR3 runs to 15 residues.

In this sample, this clonotype is medium-sized. This chain joins TRBV27 and TRBJ2-1, with a possible D match to TRBD2 (5 bases). Germline V gives CDR1 MNHEY, CDR2 SMNVEV (reference sequence). With 3 bases removed from V and 13 bases from J, the gap between germline ends came to 13 bases. The CDR3 contains 12 residues. The CDR3: CASSFAGKRQFF. The CDR3, as DNA: TGTGCCAGCAGTTTCGCCGGGAAGCGTCAGTTCTTC.

By sample fraction, this clonotype is medium-sized (0.01 to 0.1%). The rearrangement joins TRBV6-2 or TRBV6-3 to TRBJ1-1; D uncertain. The CDR3 loop spans 15 amino acids. Trimming cost V 3 bases and J 1 base, with 12 bases left between them. Germline V gives CDR1 MNHEY, CDR2 SVGEGT. The CDR3 sequence: CASSYGVIWNTEAFF. The CDR3 DNA reads TGTGCCAGCAGTTATGGGGTCATATGGAACACTGAAGCTTTCTTT.

In its sample, this clonotype is medium-sized. The chain is built from TRBV30 and TRBJ1-2, with D possibly being TRBD1 (5 bases). Germline CDR1 and CDR2: GTSNPN and SVGIG (reference sequence). The V and J ends lost 4 bases and 2 bases respectively, with 11 bases between them. The CDR3 spans 13 residues. CDR3 nucleotides: TGTGCCTGGATGGCAGGGCCCAACTATGGCTACACCTTC. Translation: CAWMAGPNYGYTF.

There are a few counts of this clonotype. DNA for the CDR3: TGTGCCAGCAGCGACCAGAGGGGACGGGGCAATCAGCCCCAGCATTTT. Translated: CASSDQRGRGNQPQHF. This chain connects TRBV21-1 to TRBJ1-5; TRBD1, as called in the table, went unchecked against the DNA. TRBV21-1 is annotated as a pseudogene. The CDR3 has 16 amino acids.

The chain is built from TRBV7-2 and TRBJ2-3; TRBD2 matches 8 bases. The CDR3 runs to 15 residues. Germline V gene data show CDR1 as SGHTA and CDR2 as FQGNSA. V trimming: 2 bases; J trimming: 1 base; junction bases outside the gene matches: 2. CDR3 sequence (DNA): TGTGCCAGCAGCTTAAATAGCGGGGGCACAGATACGCAGTATTTT. Its translation is CASSLNSGGTDTQYF.